These 4 T cell receptor beta chains were sequenced from one sample in a study of blood T cell repertoires in COVID-19. TCRdb's table, derived via immunoSEQ multiplex PCR, lists solely in-frame clones and lacks some. The sample lists approximately 150,000 clones; about nine tenths were seen once. The source material was peripheral blood. Receptors originate from an older woman with active or convalescent COVID-19.

This rearrangement joins TRBV4-3 to TRBJ1-1, with a weak D call TRBD1 (5 bases). CDR3 length equals 14 residues. The V end lost 0 bases, the J end lost 3 bases, and 8 bases lay between the germline ends. Germline assignment: CDR1 LGHNA and CDR2 YSLEER. The CDR3 DNA follows: TGCGCCAGCAGCCAAGATGCGGGGGACACTGAAGCTTTCTTT. It codes for CASSQDAGDTEAFF.

This clone appeared once. V usage is TRBV6-5 and J usage is TRBJ2-3; D remains ambiguous. Germline loops: CDR1 MNHEY, CDR2 SVGAGI. The CDR3 length is 15 residues. With 6 bases removed from V and 1 base from J, the gap between germline ends came to 14 bases. For the CDR3, the DNA is TGTGCCAGCAGATCCTTCCCAGGTGGCACAGATACGCAGTATTTT. This codes for CASRSFPGGTDTQYF.

V gene TRBV7-2 combines with J gene TRBJ1-5, with D perhaps matching TRBD1 (5 bases). The V end lost 3 bases, the J end lost 1 base, and 7 bases lay between the germline ends. CDR3 length: 14 residues. Germline V lookup: CDR1 SGHTA, CDR2 FQGNSA. CDR3 sequence: CASSLRQSNQPQHF. The DNA for the CDR3 is TGTGCCAGCAGCTTGAGACAGAGCAATCAGCCCCAGCATTTT.

The chain's CDR3 is CASSRPGGSNQPQHF. CDR3 nucleotides: TGTGCCAGTAGTAGACCAGGTGGAAGCAATCAGCCCCAGCATTTT. J is TRBJ1-5 and V is TRBV19; D remains ambiguous. Looked up from germline, CDR1 is LNHDA and CDR2 is SQIVND (reference sequence). The CDR3 totals 15 residues. Trimming took off 4 bases at V and 1 base at J, with 11 bases between the two ends.